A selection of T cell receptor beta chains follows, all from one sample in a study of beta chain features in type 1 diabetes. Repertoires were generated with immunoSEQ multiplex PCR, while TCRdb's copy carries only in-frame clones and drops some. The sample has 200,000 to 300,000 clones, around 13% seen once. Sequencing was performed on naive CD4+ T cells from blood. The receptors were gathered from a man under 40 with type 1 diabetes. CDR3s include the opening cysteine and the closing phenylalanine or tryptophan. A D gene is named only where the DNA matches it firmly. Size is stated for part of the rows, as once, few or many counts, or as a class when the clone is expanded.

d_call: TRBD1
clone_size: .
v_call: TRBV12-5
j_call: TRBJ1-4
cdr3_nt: TGTGCTAGTGGCCCGGGACAGGGACCTGAAAAACTGTTTTTT
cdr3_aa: CASGPGQGPEKLFF

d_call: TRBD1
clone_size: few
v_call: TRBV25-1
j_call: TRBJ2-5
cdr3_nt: TGTGCCAGCAGTGCCGGGACAGGGGTTCAAGAGACCCAGTACTTC
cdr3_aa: CASSAGTGVQETQYF

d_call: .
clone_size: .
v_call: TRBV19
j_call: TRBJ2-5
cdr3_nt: TGTGCCAGTAGTATCTCGGGGGGCGCCGGAGAGACCCAGTACTTC
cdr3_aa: CASSISGGAGETQYF

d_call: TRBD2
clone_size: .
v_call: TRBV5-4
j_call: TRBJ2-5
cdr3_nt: TGTGCCAGCAGCAAGGGACTAGCGGGGCTTCAAGAGACCCAGTACTTC
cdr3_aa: CASSKGLAGLQETQYF

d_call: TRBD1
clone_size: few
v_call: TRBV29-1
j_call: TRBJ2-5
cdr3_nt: TGCAGCGTTGTGGTAGGGGGCAAGGAGACCCAGTACTTC
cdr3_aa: CSVVVGGKETQYF

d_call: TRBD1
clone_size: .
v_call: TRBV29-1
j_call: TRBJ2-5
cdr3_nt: TGCAGCGTAAGGACAGGGAGGTTTGGAGAGACCCAGTACTTC
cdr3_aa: CSVRTGRFGETQYF

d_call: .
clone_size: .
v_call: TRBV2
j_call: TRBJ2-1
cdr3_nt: TGTGCCAGCAGTGAGGAGACTCTGCAGTTCTTC
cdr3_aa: CASSEETLQFF

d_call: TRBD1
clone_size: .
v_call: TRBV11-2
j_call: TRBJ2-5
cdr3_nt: TGTGCCAGCAGCTTCGTCCAGGGGGCAGGAGAGACCCAGTACTTC
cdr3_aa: CASSFVQGAGETQYF

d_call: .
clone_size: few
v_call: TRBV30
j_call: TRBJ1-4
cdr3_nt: TGTGCCTGGGGGAGTGCAACTAATGAAAAACTGTTTTTT
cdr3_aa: CAWGSATNEKLFF

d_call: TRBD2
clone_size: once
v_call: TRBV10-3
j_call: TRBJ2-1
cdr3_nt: TGTGCCATCAGGGCTAGCGGGGAGTCCTACAATGAGCAGTTCTTC
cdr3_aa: CAIRASGESYNEQFF

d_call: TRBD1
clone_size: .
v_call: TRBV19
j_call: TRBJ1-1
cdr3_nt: TGTGCCAGTAGTGTCTGGACAGGGCGAGGTGAAGCTTTCTTT
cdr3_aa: CASSVWTGRGEAFF

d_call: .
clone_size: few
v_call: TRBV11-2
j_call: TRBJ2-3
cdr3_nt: TGTGCCAGCAGCTTATATCAGGGGCGGGCAGATACGCAGTATTTT
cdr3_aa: CASSLYQGRADTQYF

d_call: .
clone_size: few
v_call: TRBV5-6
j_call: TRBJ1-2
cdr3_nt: TGTGCCAGCAGCTTGACGGATTTCGGGGGCTACACCTTC
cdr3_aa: CASSLTDFGGYTF

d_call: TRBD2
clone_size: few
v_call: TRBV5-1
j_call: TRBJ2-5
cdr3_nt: TGCGCCAGCAGCAAACCATCTAGCGGGAGGGCCGCGGAGACCCAGTACTTC
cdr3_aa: CASSKPSSGRAAETQYF

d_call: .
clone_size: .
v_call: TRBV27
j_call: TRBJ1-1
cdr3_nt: TGTGCCAGCAGTTTAGTTGGGGTAGGGGCTGAAGCTTTCTTT
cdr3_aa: CASSLVGVGAEAFF

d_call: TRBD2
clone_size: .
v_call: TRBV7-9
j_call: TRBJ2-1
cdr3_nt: TGTGCCAGCAGTCCAAAAGGGACTAGTTTGAATGAGCAGTTCTTC
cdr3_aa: CASSPKGTSLNEQFF

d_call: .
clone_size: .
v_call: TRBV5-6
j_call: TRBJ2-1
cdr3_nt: TGTGCCAGCAGCTTGGCCGGGAGCGACAATGAGCAGTTCTTC
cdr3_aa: CASSLAGSDNEQFF

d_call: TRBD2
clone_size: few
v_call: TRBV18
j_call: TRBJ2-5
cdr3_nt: TGTGCCAGCTCCCAACTAGCGGGGGGAAGAGAGACCCAGTACTTC
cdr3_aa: CASSQLAGGRETQYF

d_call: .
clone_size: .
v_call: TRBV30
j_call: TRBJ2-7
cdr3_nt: TGTGCCTGGAGCCAGGGGTCACCCCGTTACGAGCAGTACTTC
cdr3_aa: CAWSQGSPRYEQYF

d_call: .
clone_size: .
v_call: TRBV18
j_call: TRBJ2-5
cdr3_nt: TGTGCCAGCTCACCTCAGAGCGGAGGGAAAGAGACCCAGTACTTC
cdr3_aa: CASSPQSGGKETQYF

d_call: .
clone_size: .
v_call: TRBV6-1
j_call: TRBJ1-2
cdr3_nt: TGTGCCAGCAGAGACAGAACTAACTATGGCTACACCTTC
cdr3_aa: CASRDRTNYGYTF

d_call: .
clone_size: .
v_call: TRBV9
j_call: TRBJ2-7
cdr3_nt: TGTGCCAGCAGCGTAGTCCCCGGCTCCTACGAGCAGTACTTC
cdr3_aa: CASSVVPGSYEQYF

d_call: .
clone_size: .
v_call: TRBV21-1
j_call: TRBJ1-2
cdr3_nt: TGTGCCAGCGGGAGGGAAACAGCATATGGCTACACCTTC
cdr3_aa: CASGRETAYGYTF

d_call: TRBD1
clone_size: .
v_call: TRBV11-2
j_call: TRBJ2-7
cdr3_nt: TGTGCCAGCAGCTTAATGGGACAGGTTTCCTACGAGCAGTACTTC
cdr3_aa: CASSLMGQVSYEQYF

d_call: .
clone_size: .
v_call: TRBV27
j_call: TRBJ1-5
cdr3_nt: TGTGCCAGCAGTTCAGATGCCTTTCGGGGCAATCAGCCCCAGCATTTT
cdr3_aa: CASSSDAFRGNQPQHF

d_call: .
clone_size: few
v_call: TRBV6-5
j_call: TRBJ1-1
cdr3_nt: TGTGCCAGCAGGGAGGAGGGGACTGAAGCTTTCTTT
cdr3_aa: CASREEGTEAFF

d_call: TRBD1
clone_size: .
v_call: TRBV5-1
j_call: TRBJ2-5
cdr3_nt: TGCGCCAGCAGCCTAACAGGGGGCATGGAAGAGACCCAGTACTTC
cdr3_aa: CASSLTGGMEETQYF

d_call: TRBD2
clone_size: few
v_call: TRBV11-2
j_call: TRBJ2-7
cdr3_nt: TGTGCCAGCAGCCCGACTAGCGGAACCTACGAGCAGTACTTC
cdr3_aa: CASSPTSGTYEQYF

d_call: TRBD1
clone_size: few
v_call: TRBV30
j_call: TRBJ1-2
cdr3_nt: TGTGCCTGGTCGACAGGGGTTGGGTACACCTTC
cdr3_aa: CAWSTGVGYTF

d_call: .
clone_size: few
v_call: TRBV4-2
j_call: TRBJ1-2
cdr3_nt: TGTGCCAGCAGCCACCGTGGCAGAAAAAACTATGGCTACACCTTC
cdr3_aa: CASSHRGRKNYGYTF

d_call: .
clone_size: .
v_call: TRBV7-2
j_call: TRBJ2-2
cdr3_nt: TGTGCCAGCAGCTTAGGACACCATAGATCGAACACCGGGGAGCTGTTTTTT
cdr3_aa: CASSLGHHRSNTGELFF

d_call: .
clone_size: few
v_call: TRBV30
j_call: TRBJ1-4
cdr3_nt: TGTGCCTGGAGTGGGGGCCGCGGAGAAAAACTGTTTTTT
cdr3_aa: CAWSGGRGEKLFF

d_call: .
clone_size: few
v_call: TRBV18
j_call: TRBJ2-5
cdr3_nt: TGTGCCAGCTCACCAGGTTTCGGGGAGACCCAGTACTTC
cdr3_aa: CASSPGFGETQYF

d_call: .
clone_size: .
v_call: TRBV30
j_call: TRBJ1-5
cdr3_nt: TGTGCCTGGGCCGGGACACCTAGCAATCAGCCCCAGCATTTT
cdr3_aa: CAWAGTPSNQPQHF

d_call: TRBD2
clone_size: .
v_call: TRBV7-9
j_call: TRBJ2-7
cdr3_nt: TGTGCCAGCAGCTCCCCGGGACTAGCGATCGAGCAGTACTTC
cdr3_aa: CASSSPGLAIEQYF

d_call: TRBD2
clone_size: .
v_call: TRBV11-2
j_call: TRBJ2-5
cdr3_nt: TGTGCCAGCAGCTTAAATGGCGGGAGTGGAGAGACCCAGTACTTC
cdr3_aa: CASSLNGGSGETQYF

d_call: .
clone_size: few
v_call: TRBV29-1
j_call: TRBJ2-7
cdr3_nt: TGCAGCGTTTCAGGGTCCGCCTACGAGCAGTACTTC
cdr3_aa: CSVSGSAYEQYF

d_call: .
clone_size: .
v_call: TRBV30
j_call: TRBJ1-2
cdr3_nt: TGTGCCTGGAATAGGGGCCTGGGTAACTATGGCTACACCTTC
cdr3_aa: CAWNRGLGNYGYTF

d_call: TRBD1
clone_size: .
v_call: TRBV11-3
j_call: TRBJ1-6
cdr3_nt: TGTGCCAGCAGCTCCCGGGACAGCTATAATTCACCCCTCCACTTT
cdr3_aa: CASSSRDSYNSPLHF

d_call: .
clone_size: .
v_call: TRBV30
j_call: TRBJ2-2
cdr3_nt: TGTGCCGGCAGTTGGGGAGCCGGGGAGCTGTTTTTT
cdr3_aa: CAGSWGAGELFF

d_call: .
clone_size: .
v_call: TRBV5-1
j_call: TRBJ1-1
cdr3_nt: TGCGCCAGCAGTGGACGGGATACTGAAGCTTTCTTT
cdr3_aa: CASSGRDTEAFF

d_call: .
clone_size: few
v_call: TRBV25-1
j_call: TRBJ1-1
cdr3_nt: TGTGCCAGCAGTGAATTCAGGGGTAACACTGAAGCTTTCTTT
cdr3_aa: CASSEFRGNTEAFF

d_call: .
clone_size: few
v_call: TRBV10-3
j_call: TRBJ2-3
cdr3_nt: TGTGCCATCAGTGGGGGCATAGCCGGCACAGATACGCAGTATTTT
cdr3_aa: CAISGGIAGTDTQYF

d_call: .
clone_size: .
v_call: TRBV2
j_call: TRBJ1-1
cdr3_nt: TGTGCCAGCGGAGGACAGTTGAACACTGAAGCTTTCTTT
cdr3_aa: CASGGQLNTEAFF

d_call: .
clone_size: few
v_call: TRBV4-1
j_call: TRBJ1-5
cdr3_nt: TGCGCCAGCAGCCAAGAAAACACAGGGAATCAGCCCCAGCATTTT
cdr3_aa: CASSQENTGNQPQHF

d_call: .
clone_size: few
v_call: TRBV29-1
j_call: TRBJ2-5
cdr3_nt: TGCAGCGTGAGCACTGCAGAGACCCAGTACTTC
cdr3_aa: CSVSTAETQYF